What follows describes a single T cell receptor beta chain. Its antigen is as yet unknown. This sample is drawn from a study of cytomegalovirus exposure and HLA in healthy donors. Study outcomes and limitations: Later on, a genetic analysis was performed. It linked a missense variant in DCLRE1C with V- and J-gene trimming of TCR beta. Sequencing likely caused a cluster of highly shared sequence variants. Rates of TCR association differed by HLA locus in a later analysis, with DRB1 highest and HLA-C lowest.

The PCR was carried out with 60 Vbeta primers and 13 Jbeta primers. Assay: immunoSEQ multiplex PCR; the TCRdb copy retains only in-frame clones and omits some. The sample holds 150,000 to 250,000 clones, approximately 85% seen once. CDR1 and CDR2 (germline): MGHRA, YSYEKL. The CDR3 covers 14 residues. Germline trimming cut 1 base from V and 6 bases from J; bases unmatched to any gene: 3. The chain combines TRBV4-1 with TRBJ1-5; TRBD1 matches at 7 bases. The receptor's source is a woman between 45 and 65 years old in good health and CMV-seropositive. Sequencing used PBMCs. The CDR3 DNA is TGCGCCAGCAGCCAAGCAGGGGGTCGTCAGCCCCAGCATTTT. It translates to CASSQAGGRQPQHF.